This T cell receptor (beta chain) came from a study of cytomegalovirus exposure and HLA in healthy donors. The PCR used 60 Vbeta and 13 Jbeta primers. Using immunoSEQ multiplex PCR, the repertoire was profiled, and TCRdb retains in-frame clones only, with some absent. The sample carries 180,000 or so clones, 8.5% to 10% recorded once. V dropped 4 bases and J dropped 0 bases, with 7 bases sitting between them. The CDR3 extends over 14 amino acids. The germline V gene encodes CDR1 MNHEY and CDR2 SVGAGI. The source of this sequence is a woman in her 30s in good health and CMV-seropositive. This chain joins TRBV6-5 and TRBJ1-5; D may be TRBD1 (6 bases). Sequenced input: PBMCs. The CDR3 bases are TGTGCCAGCAGTTCACAGGGTAGCAATCAGCCCCAGCATTTT. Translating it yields CASSSQGSNQPQHF.